This T cell receptor (beta chain) was sequenced for a study of cytomegalovirus exposure and HLA in healthy donors. Study-wide context: HLA-typed donors contributed 65 million to 95 million unique TCRs, which were held in an early data release. Study conclusions and caveats: Sequencing likely generated an artifact that appeared as a cluster of highly shared sequence variants. There were under 200 TCR beta chains listed as cytomegalovirus-associated. Being productive about 90% or about 30% of the time was typical of most TCR beta V segments in an earlier analysis.

Trimming took 0 bases from V and 4 from J, leaving 9 bases between them. The CDR3 consists of 14 residues. The V gene's germline CDR1 is SGHDN and CDR2 FVKESK. The PCR was carried out with 60 Vbeta primers and 13 Jbeta primers. Method: immunoSEQ multiplex PCR; TCRdb's copy keeps in-frame clones and lacks some. The sample includes about 140,000 clones. Note on this clone: Its antigen is still unknown.

The sequenced sample was PBMCs. The chain recombines TRBV14 with TRBJ1-2, with D possibly TRBD1 on 6 matching bases. The sequence was obtained from a woman between 18 and 30 years old in good health and CMV-seronegative. This CDR3 is CASSQDRTVYGYTF. CDR3 bases: TGTGCCAGCAGCCAAGACAGGACAGTCTATGGCTACACCTTC.